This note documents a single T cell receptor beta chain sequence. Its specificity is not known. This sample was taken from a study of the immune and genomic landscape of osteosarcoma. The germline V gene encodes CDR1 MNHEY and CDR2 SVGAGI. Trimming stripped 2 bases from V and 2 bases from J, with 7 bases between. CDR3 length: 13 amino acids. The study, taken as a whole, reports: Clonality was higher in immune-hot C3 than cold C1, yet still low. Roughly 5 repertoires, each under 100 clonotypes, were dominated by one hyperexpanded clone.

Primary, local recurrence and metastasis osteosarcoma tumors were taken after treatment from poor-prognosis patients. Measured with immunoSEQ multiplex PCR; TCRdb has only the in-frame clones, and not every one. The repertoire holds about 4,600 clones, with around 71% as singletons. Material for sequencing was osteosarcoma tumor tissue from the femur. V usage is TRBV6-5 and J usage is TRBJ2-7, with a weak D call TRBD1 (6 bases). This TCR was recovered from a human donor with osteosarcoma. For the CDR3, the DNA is TGTGCCAGCAGTTACCGGGACACCTACGAGCAGTACTTC. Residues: CASSYRDTYEQYF.